The 30 T cell receptor beta chains in this list originate from one sample, sequenced in a study of cytomegalovirus exposure and HLA in healthy donors. The PCR employed 60 Vbeta primers together with 13 Jbeta primers. This table comes from immunoSEQ multiplex PCR, and its TCRdb copy is limited to in-frame clones, with some not included. The sample contains about 110,000 clones, 9.5% to 15% of which appear only once. Input material: PBMCs. The source is a man aged 35 to 55 in good health and CMV-seropositive.

This clone was observed a handful of times. The V gene is TRBV7-2, the J gene TRBJ2-7; TRBD2 matches 7 bases. V gave up 5 bases and J gave up 2 bases; unmatched junction bases: 9. This CDR3 has 15 amino acids. The V gene's germline CDR1 is SGHTA and CDR2 FQGNSA. Here the CDR3 DNA reads TGTGCCAGCAGCCCTTCGGGCGGGAGTACCTACGAGCAGTACTTC. Its protein product is CASSPSGGSTYEQYF.

This clone occurred a few times. The chain links TRBV9 to TRBJ2-2; 10 bases align to TRBD2. V shed 1 base, J shed 0 bases, and the junction held 3 bases outside the gene matches. Germline V lookup: CDR1 SGDLS, CDR2 YYNGEE. The CDR3 totals 17 residues. CDR3 in amino acids: CASSVSGRAANTGELFF. CDR3 nucleotide sequence: TGTGCCAGCAGCGTAAGCGGGAGGGCCGCGAACACCGGGGAGCTGTTTTTT.

This clone occurred a few times. The chain employs TRBV19 and TRBJ2-1; TRBD1 agrees at 8 bases. The ends lost 5 bases at V and 5 bases at J; junction bases unmatched: 11. Germline-derived CDR1 and CDR2 are LNHDA and SQIVND (reference sequence). The CDR3 loop spans 16 amino acids. CDR3 loop: CASSPKDRDGDNEQFF. Here the CDR3 DNA reads TGTGCCAGTAGTCCCAAGGACAGGGATGGGGACAATGAGCAGTTCTTC.

This rearrangement joins TRBV5-1 to TRBJ1-1; D may be TRBD1 (6 bases). This CDR3 comprises 15 residues. Germline CDR1 is SGHRS and CDR2 is YFSETQ. V lost 4 bases to trimming and J lost 0 bases, with 13 bases between them. Here the CDR3 DNA reads TGCGCCAGCAGCCGTAGGACAGCCCTGAACACTGAAGCTTTCTTT. Residues: CASSRRTALNTEAFF.

V usage is TRBV30 and J usage is TRBJ2-6; D not resolved. Germline loops: CDR1 GTSNPN, CDR2 SVGIG (reference sequence). The V and J ends lost 5 bases and 2 bases respectively, with 10 bases between them. The CDR3 sequence is 14 residues long. CDR3 sequence: CAWCDQTGANVLTF. In DNA form, the CDR3 reads TGTGCCTGGTGCGATCAAACTGGGGCCAACGTCCTGACTTTC.

This clone was observed a handful of times. This CDR3 fails to terminate in the conserved phenylalanine or tryptophan, so it likely reflects a read error. This chain uses TRBV27 with TRBJ2-6, with TRBD1 identical over 9 bases. Germline-derived CDR1 and CDR2 are MNHEY and SMNVEV (reference sequence). The CDR3 has 21 amino acids. The V and J ends lost 5 bases and 2 bases, in that order; junction bases with no gene match: 19. The CDR3 loop is CASSPTSPRTGVPAGANVLTV. As DNA, the CDR3 is TGTGCCAGCAGTCCTACCTCTCCTAGGACAGGGGTGCCCGCTGGGGCCAACGTCCTGACTGTC.

This clone was counted between two and nine times. The chain employs TRBV7-2 and TRBJ2-5, with a tentative D call TRBD2 (6 bases). From germline, CDR1 is SGHTA and CDR2 FQGNSA. V dropped 5 bases and J dropped 7 bases, with 20 bases sitting between them. The CDR3 extends over 15 amino acids. The CDR3 reads CASSQEGLQGWTQYF. The CDR3 DNA is TGTGCCAGCAGCCAGGAGGGGTTGCAGGGATGGACCCAGTACTTC.

The rearrangement uses TRBV5-8 and TRBJ1-1; 7 bases map to TRBD1. Unmatched junction bases numbered 13, after V lost 4 bases and J lost 4 bases. The CDR3 loop spans 16 amino acids. The germline V gene has CDR1 SGHTS and CDR2 YDEGEE. CDR3 bases: TGTGCCAGCAGCAAACCCCTAGGGGGCCGTAGCACTGAAGCTTTCTTT. Its protein product is CASSKPLGGRSTEAFF.

The sample holds a few counts of this clone. The chain has TRBV6-6 and TRBJ2-7; the match to TRBD2 covers 8 bases. The CDR3 loop spans 14 amino acids. Germline loops: CDR1 MNHNY, CDR2 SVGAGI (reference sequence). After removal of 1 base from V and 6 bases from J, the junction contained 5 bases not matched to a gene. The CDR3 region is CASSYLAGGGEQYF. CDR3 nucleotide sequence: TGTGCCAGCAGTTACTTGGCCGGGGGGGGCGAGCAGTACTTC.

There are a few counts of this clone. The CDR3 sequence is CASSRDRGRPGELFF. DNA of the CDR3: TGTGCCAGCAGCCGGGACAGGGGGCGTCCCGGGGAGCTGTTTTTT. This chain connects TRBV5-6 to TRBJ2-2; 12 bases match TRBD1. The CDR3 length is 15 residues. The germline CDR1 and CDR2 sequences are SGHDT and YYEEEE. Unmatched junction bases numbered 4, after V lost 4 bases and J lost 6 bases.

This clone was counted a few times. The chain has TRBV7-3 and TRBJ2-5; 10 nucleotides match TRBD2. The V and J ends lost 3 bases and 4 bases, in that order; junction bases with no gene match: 2. Germline CDR1 is SGHTA and CDR2 is FQGTGA. The CDR3 loop spans 14 amino acids. CDR3 DNA: TGTGCCAGCAGCTTTAGCGGGAGGACAGAGACCCAGTACTTC. Encoded protein: CASSFSGRTETQYF.

This clone showed up just a few times. The chain employs TRBV18 and TRBJ2-5; tentative D call: TRBD2 (6 bases). The germline gives CDR1 KGHSH, CDR2 LQKENI. The CDR3 covers 14 residues. V lost 1 base, J lost 9 bases, and 15 bases lay in between. The CDR3 DNA reads as TGTGCCAGCTCACCACAGGCTAGCGCGGAGGCCCAGTACTTC. Its translation: CASSPQASAEAQYF.

This clone has a handful of counts. V and J are TRBV14 and TRBJ1-2; possibly TRBD1 for D (6 bases). In germline, CDR1 is SGHDN, CDR2 FVKESK. The CDR3 length is 13 residues. V was shortened by 4 bases and J by 5 bases, with 11 bases between the two germline ends. The chain's CDR3 is CASSRTGYYGYTF. In nucleotides, the CDR3 is TGTGCCAGCAGCCGAACAGGGTATTATGGCTACACCTTC.

The chain joins TRBV4-2 to TRBJ2-1, with 8 nucleotides matching TRBD2. The CDR3 covers 17 residues. Germline trimming cut 0 bases from V and 8 bases from J; bases unmatched to any gene: 12. Per the germline V gene, CDR1 is LGHNA and CDR2 is YNFKEQ. In DNA form, the CDR3 reads TGTGCCAGCAGCCAAGATAATGGCGGGAGGCCGGGAGATGAGCAGTTCTTC. This translates into CASSQDNGGRPGDEQFF.

This clone was seen more than once but under ten times. Given a far larger clone just one base away, this is likely a sequencing read error. This CDR3 is CASRESGQGGTGELFF. The DNA for the CDR3 is TGCGCCAGCCGTGAGTCTGGGCAGGGAGGGACCGGGGAGCTGTTTTTT. The V call is TRBV10-2, the J call TRBJ2-2; 7 bases match TRBD2. The length of the CDR3 is 16 residues. Germline V gene lookup returns CDR1 WSHSY and CDR2 SAAADI.

This clone has just a few counts. The chain employs TRBV29-1 and TRBJ1-1, with D maybe TRBD1 (5 bases). In germline, CDR1 is SQVTM, CDR2 ANQGSEA. Trimming took off 6 bases at V and 2 bases at J, with 13 bases between the two ends. CDR3 size: 13 residues. This CDR3 is CSVKDRGNTEAFF. CDR3 bases: TGCAGCGTGAAAGACAGAGGAAACACTGAAGCTTTCTTT.

This clone is a singleton in its sample. The V and J genes are TRBV12-5 and TRBJ2-2; 10 nucleotides line up with TRBD2. The V and J ends lost 9 bases and 6 bases, in that order; junction bases with no gene match: 16. The germline V gene has CDR1 LGHNT and CDR2 FRNRAP. The CDR3 contains 17 residues. CDR3 sequence reads: CASQSGRAIIYAGELFF. CDR3 sequence (DNA): TGTGCTAGCCAGAGCGGGAGGGCCATTATTTACGCCGGGGAGCTGTTTTTT.

This clone was seen more than once but under ten times. The chain has TRBV5-1 and TRBJ2-7, with 8 bases identical to TRBD1. Germline V lookup: CDR1 SGHRS, CDR2 YFSETQ. V trimming: 4 bases; J trimming: 4 bases; junction bases outside the gene matches: 1. CDR3 size: 12 residues. The CDR3 region has the DNA TGCGCCAGCAGCGGACAGGGTTACGAGCAGTACTTC. This codes for CASSGQGYEQYF.

This clone has a handful of counts. In DNA, the CDR3 is TGTGCCAGCAGTTACTCGGGGGAGGGCTACGAGCAGTACTTC. Translation: CASSYSGEGYEQYF. The chain recombines TRBV6-5 with TRBJ2-7; 7 bases line up with TRBD2. Germline V gives CDR1 MNHEY, CDR2 SVGAGI. The CDR3 is made up of 14 amino acids. The trim removed 0 bases at V and 3 bases at J, leaving 2 bases unmatched.

V gene TRBV28 combines with J gene TRBJ2-7, with D tentatively TRBD2 (5 bases). The CDR3 is made up of 12 amino acids. Trimming cost V 11 bases and J 2 bases, with 13 bases left between them. Germline V lookup: CDR1 MDHEN, CDR2 SYDVKM. CDR3 sequence: CASGAAPYEQYF. The CDR3 nucleotides are TGTGCCTCCGGAGCGGCCCCCTACGAGCAGTACTTC. Supplemented by reference TRBV28 and TRBJ2-7, the full variable domain reads DVKVTQSSRYLVKRTGEKVFLECVQDMDHENMFWYRQDPGLGLRLIYFSYDVKMKEKGDIPEGYSVSREKKERFSLILESASTNQTSMYLCASGAAPYEQYFGPGTRLTVT.

The sample holds a few counts of this clone. The chain uses TRBV30 and TRBJ2-2, with D unclear. The V end lost 0 bases, the J end lost 0 bases, and 5 bases lay between the germline ends. This CDR3 has 14 residues. CDR1 and CDR2 (germline): GTSNPN, SVGIG (reference sequence). The CDR3 nucleotides read TGTGCCTGGAGTGTACGCGCGAACACCGGGGAGCTGTTTTTT. Translating it yields CAWSVRANTGELFF. Using reference TRBV30 and TRBJ2-2 for the parts outside the CDR3, the full variable domain is SQTIHQWPATLVQPVGSPLSLECTVEGTSNPNLYWYRQAAGRGLQLLFYSVGIGQISSEVPQNLSASRPQDRQFILSSKKLLLSDSGFYLCAWSVRANTGELFFGEGSRLTVL.

This clone occurred a few times. The genes are TRBV28 and TRBJ2-1; 7 bases are a match to TRBD1. Per the germline V gene, CDR1 is MDHEN and CDR2 is SYDVKM. The V segment lost 7 bases and the J segment 9 bases; nucleotides outside the gene matches: 18. CDR3 length: 16 residues. The CDR3 spells CASKPPQGRVRVEQFF. CDR3 bases: TGTGCCAGCAAACCCCCACAGGGGCGTGTTAGGGTTGAGCAGTTCTTC.

The V call is TRBV7-9, the J call TRBJ2-3, with D maybe TRBD2 (6 bases). From germline, CDR1 is SEHNR and CDR2 FQNEAQ (reference sequence). The CDR3 covers 15 residues. V gave up 4 bases and J gave up 1 base, with 12 bases separating them. The chain's CDR3 is CASSSRLEGTDTQYF. CDR3 DNA: TGTGCCAGCAGCTCCCGACTAGAAGGCACAGATACGCAGTATTTT.

This clone has a handful of counts. This sequence joins TRBV19 and TRBJ2-2; D might be TRBD2 (5 bases). V was cut by 10 bases and J by 7 bases, with 22 bases left in between. The length of the CDR3 is 15 residues. The germline V gene has CDR1 LNHDA and CDR2 SQIVND (reference sequence). CDR3 DNA: TGTGCCACCCTACCTCATGGGAGAAGAGGCGGGGAGCTGTTTTTT. Translation: CATLPHGRRGGELFF. The entire variable domain, with the rest obtained from reference TRBV19 and TRBJ2-2, is as follows: DGGITQSPKYLFRKEGQNVTLSCEQNLNHDAMYWYRQDPGQGLRLIYYSQIVNDFQKGDIAEGYSVSREKKESFPLTVTSAQKNPTAFYLCATLPHGRRGGELFFGEGSRLTVL.

The V gene is TRBV19, the J gene TRBJ1-1; D gene unclear. Germline CDR1 and CDR2: LNHDA and SQIVND (reference sequence). Trimming took 3 bases from V and 1 from J, leaving 6 bases between them. CDR3 size: 13 residues. This CDR3 reads CASSMGANTEAFF. In nucleotides, the CDR3 is TGTGCCAGTAGTATGGGAGCGAACACTGAAGCTTTCTTT.

The V and J genes are TRBV10-1 and TRBJ2-1; 11 bases match TRBD2. The CDR3 is 14 amino acids. Germline CDR1 is WNHNN and CDR2 is SYGVQD (reference sequence). J was trimmed by 8 bases and V by 5 bases; bases with no gene match: 5. As DNA, the CDR3 is TGCGCCAGCAGTCCTAGCGGGGGGTTTCATGAGCAGTTCTTC. Translated, it gives CASSPSGGFHEQFF.

The V and J genes are TRBV5-4 and TRBJ2-7; D perhaps matches TRBD2 (5 bases). V shed 6 bases and J shed 2 bases, with 12 bases lying between them. CDR1 is SGHNT, CDR2 YYREEE, per germline (reference sequence). The CDR3 consists of 13 residues. CDR3 sequence: CASTNPGTYEQYF. CDR3 in DNA: TGTGCCAGCACCAATCCGGGGACCTACGAGCAGTACTTC.

The genes are TRBV7-8 and TRBJ2-1; TRBD2 aligns across 12 bases. The V gene's germline CDR1 is SGHVS and CDR2 FQNEAQ. Unmatched junction bases numbered 5, after V lost 1 base and J lost 7 bases. CDR3 length equals 16 residues. The CDR3 nucleotides are TGTGCCAGCAGCTTAGGGCGACTAGCGGGAGAAAATGAGCAGTTCTTC. Translated: CASSLGRLAGENEQFF.

The rearrangement links TRBV5-1 to TRBJ1-1, with D tentatively TRBD1 (6 bases). Germline values: CDR1 SGHRS, CDR2 YFSETQ. The CDR3 contains 15 residues. The V end was cut by 5 bases, the J end by 4 bases, with 18 bases between. This CDR3 is CASSLEGGLATEAFF. Written as DNA, the CDR3 is TGCGCCAGCAGTCTCGAAGGGGGATTAGCCACTGAAGCTTTCTTT.

The J gene is TRBJ2-1, the V gene TRBV11-3, with D tentatively TRBD2 (6 bases). Germline V lookup: CDR1 SGHNT, CDR2 YENEEA. Trimming pared 1 base from V and 10 bases from J, leaving 11 bases between. The CDR3 consists of 13 residues. The CDR3 nucleotides are TGTGCCAGCAGCTTAGGGCGGGAAGGAGAGCAGTTCTTC. Encoded protein: CASSLGREGEQFF.